The 25 T cell receptor beta chains below come from one sample, sequenced in a study of cytomegalovirus exposure and HLA in healthy donors (dated by TCRdb to between 2016 and 2019). Libraries were prepared through the immunoSEQ multiplex PCR assay. For the multiplex PCR, a mixture combining 60 forward primers for TCR Vbeta segments and 13 reverse primers for TCR Jbeta segments was used. In its TCRdb copy, this immuneACCESS table keeps in-frame sequences only and misses some clones. Where compared with another copy, unresolved V genes explain less than half of these, and the others have no known cause. The sample profile shows over 85,000 clones; around 77% of them were found once. The ten largest clones add up to 7.7% of the sample. The sequenced material came from PBMCs. The receptors originated from a female donor in good health and CMV-seronegative.

The chain has TRBV27 and TRBJ1-5, with D possibly TRBD1 on 6 matching bases. The CDR3 sequence is 14 residues long. CDR1 and CDR2 from the germline V gene are MNHEY and SMNVEV (reference sequence). V was cut by 6 bases and J by 3 bases, with 12 bases left in between. CDR3 DNA sequence: TGTGCCAGCAGACCCACAGGGAACAATCAGCCCCAGCATTTT. The encoded protein is CASRPTGNNQPQHF.

V is TRBV27 and J is TRBJ2-5, with 9 bases lining up with TRBD2. The V gene end was trimmed by 5 bases and the J gene end by 0 bases; junction bases not matched to a gene: 13. Per germline, CDR1 MNHEY and CDR2 SMNVEV (reference sequence). CDR3 size: 18 residues. CDR3 residues: CASSPYASGGRDQETQYF. In DNA, the CDR3 is TGTGCCAGCAGTCCCTATGCCTCGGGCGGGAGGGACCAAGAGACCCAGTACTTC.

In its sample, this clone was seen a few times. In DNA, the CDR3 is TGTGCCAGCAGTGACCAGACAGGGGGGAAGGAAAAACTGTTTTTT. This codes for CASSDQTGGKEKLFF. The chain recombines TRBV6-1 with TRBJ1-4; 9 bases fit TRBD1. The CDR3 has 15 residues. V lost 3 bases to trimming and J lost 8 bases; unmatched junction nucleotides: 7. Looked up from germline, CDR1 is MNHNS and CDR2 is SASEGT.

The genes are TRBV19 and TRBJ2-1, with D perhaps TRBD2 (5 bases). The CDR3 spans 11 residues. Per germline, CDR1 LNHDA and CDR2 SQIVND (reference sequence). Trimming left V 7 bases short and J 8 bases short, with 9 bases between. In DNA, the CDR3 is TGTGCCAGTACCCGACTACATGAGCAGTTCTTC. Its protein product is CASTRLHEQFF.

The chain recombines TRBV11-2 with TRBJ2-3; 14 bases map to TRBD2. Germline V gives CDR1 SGHAT, CDR2 FQNNGV. The CDR3 totals 16 residues. V shed 5 bases, J shed 3 bases, and the junction held 4 bases outside the gene matches. CDR3 sequence reads: CASSGRTSGRTDTQYF. The CDR3 DNA reads TGTGCCAGCAGCGGGCGGACTAGCGGGAGGACAGATACGCAGTATTTT.

In the case of this clone: Distinct nucleotide sequences in the sample also encode this CDR3. The gene calls are TRBV20-1 and TRBJ1-2, with D tentatively TRBD1 (5 bases). The V and J ends lost 4 bases and 2 bases respectively, with 5 bases between them. Germline CDR1 reads DFQATT; CDR2 reads SNEGSKA (reference sequence). This CDR3 has 11 residues. CDR3: CSANRNYGYTF. The CDR3 region has the DNA TGCAGTGCTAACAGGAACTATGGCTACACCTTC.

The rearrangement links TRBV19 to TRBJ1-2; maybe TRBD1 (6 bases). Per the germline V gene, CDR1 is LNHDA and CDR2 is SQIVND (reference sequence). Deletions cut 3 bases from V and 8 bases from J, with 16 bases between. The CDR3 consists of 14 residues. CDR3 sequence (DNA): TGTGCCAGTAGTATTGGGACACCTCCGAGGGGCTACACCTTC. It translates to CASSIGTPPRGYTF.

This clone was counted a single time. V gene TRBV27 combines with J gene TRBJ2-3; 15 nucleotides match TRBD2. The CDR3 is made up of 18 amino acids. J gave up 2 bases and V 2 bases, and 5 bases lay outside the gene matches. Germline V CDR1 and CDR2: MNHEY, SMNVEV (reference sequence). The CDR3 DNA sequence: TGTGCCAGCAGTTTAGGGACTAGCGGGGGGCCTTTCACAGATACGCAGTATTTT. It specifies CASSLGTSGGPFTDTQYF.

The chain has TRBV6-6 and TRBJ2-1; TRBD2 aligns across 9 bases. The germline V gene has CDR1 MNHNY and CDR2 SVGAGI (reference sequence). V was pared by 6 bases and J by 10 bases, with 10 bases of the junction left unmatched. The CDR3 length is 14 residues. The CDR3 DNA reads as TGTGCCAGCAGCCTGTCGGGACTAGCAAAGGAGCAGTTCTTC. This codes for CASSLSGLAKEQFF.

The rearrangement uses TRBV29-1 and TRBJ1-2; TRBD1 might be the D (6 bases). V dropped 6 bases and J dropped 2 bases, with 22 bases sitting between them. The V gene's germline CDR1 is SQVTM and CDR2 ANQGSEA. The length of the CDR3 is 16 residues. The CDR3 DNA reads as TGCAGCGTCGATGAGGGGGGGATCCTACTAAACTATGGCTACACCTTC. Translating gives CSVDEGGILLNYGYTF.

The CDR3 DNA follows: TGTGCCAGCAGCTCCAGATCGGGGGGTTCCCGGCTTGGGGCCAACGTCCTGACTTTC. As protein: CASSSRSGGSRLGANVLTF. This sequence joins TRBV11-2 and TRBJ2-6; 7 bases are shared with TRBD2. V trimming: 4 bases; J trimming: 3 bases; junction bases outside the gene matches: 15. Germline lookup yields CDR1 SGHAT and CDR2 FQNNGV. CDR3 size: 19 residues.

The chain uses TRBV9 and TRBJ2-2; D gene ambiguous. V was shortened by 0 bases and J by 16 bases, with 16 bases between the two germline ends. The length of the CDR3 is 13 residues. In germline, CDR1 is SGDLS, CDR2 YYNGEE. DNA of the CDR3: TGTGCCAGCAGCGTAGGGCCATCTCCATTACCGTTTTTT. Its protein is CASSVGPSPLPFF.

This chain connects TRBV7-3 to TRBJ2-1; TRBD2 aligns across 9 bases. The CDR3 length is 16 residues. Germline trimming cut 0 bases from V and 1 base from J; bases unmatched to any gene: 1. Germline loops: CDR1 SGHTA, CDR2 FQGTGA. The CDR3 spells CASSLTAGGSYNEQFF. For the CDR3, the DNA is TGTGCCAGCAGCTTAACAGCGGGAGGATCCTACAATGAGCAGTTCTTC.

The chain carries TRBV11-2 and TRBJ2-3; TRBD2 agrees at 14 bases. V shed 2 bases and J 3 bases; nucleotides not matched to a gene: 4. The CDR3 covers 17 residues. The germline CDR1 and CDR2 sequences are SGHAT and FQNNGV. CDR3 sequence (DNA): TGTGCCAGCAGCTTAATACGACTAGCGGGAGGGACAGATACGCAGTATTTT. Translating gives CASSLIRLAGGTDTQYF.

The chain is built from TRBV18 and TRBJ2-2; TRBD2 aligns across 8 bases. The V gene end was trimmed by 2 bases and the J gene end by 4 bases; junction bases not matched to a gene: 12. The CDR3 runs 18 residues. Per germline, CDR1 KGHSH and CDR2 LQKENI. This CDR3 reads CASSPYRTERGTTGELFF. DNA for the CDR3: TGTGCCAGCTCACCATATAGGACGGAGCGGGGGACCACCGGGGAGCTGTTTTTT. Complete variable domain (other parts from reference TRBV18 and TRBJ2-2): NAGVMQNPRHLVRRRGQEARLRCSPMKGHSHVYWYRQLPEEGLKFMVYLQKENIIDESGMPKERFSAEFPKEGPSILRIQQVVRGDSAAYFCASSPYRTERGTTGELFFGEGSRLTVL.

This chain links TRBV28 with TRBJ1-1, with D possibly matching TRBD1 (5 bases). This CDR3 is 15 amino acids long. Germline V gene lookup returns CDR1 MDHEN and CDR2 SYDVKM. Trimming took off 7 bases at V and 0 bases at J, with 15 bases between the two ends. CDR3 DNA: TGTGCCAGCACTTTCTTGGACACAATGAACACTGAAGCTTTCTTT. The encoded protein is CASTFLDTMNTEAFF.

This clone has more than one count but fewer than ten. V gene TRBV2 combines with J gene TRBJ1-6, with D tentatively TRBD1 (6 bases). V was clipped by 6 bases and J by 7 bases, with 13 bases between them. The CDR3 is made up of 14 amino acids. Germline V gene data show CDR1 as SNHLY and CDR2 as FYNNEI. This CDR3 is CASSLRDTNSPLHF. In DNA, the CDR3 is TGTGCCAGCAGCCTCCGGGACACAAATTCACCCCTCCACTTT.

The chain links TRBV10-2 to TRBJ1-1; D unresolved. Germline V gene sequence: CDR1 WSHSY, CDR2 SAAADI. The CDR3 extends over 14 amino acids. V shed 1 base and J shed 4 bases, with 10 bases lying between them. CDR3 bases: TGCGCCAGCAGTGAGTTCTTAGTAAGCACTGAAGCTTTCTTT. It yields the protein CASSEFLVSTEAFF.

This clone has a single count. V gene TRBV7-6 combines with J gene TRBJ1-1, with TRBD1 matching 9 bases. The CDR3 length is 14 residues. Per germline, CDR1 SGHVS and CDR2 FNYEAQ. V lost 4 bases, J lost 5 bases, and 5 bases stayed unmatched. The CDR3 nucleotides read TGTGCCAGCAGCTCCGGGACAGGGAGGACTGAAGCTTTCTTT. It is translated as CASSSGTGRTEAFF.

The DNA for the CDR3 is TGTGCCAGCAGTGAAGGACTTGGCGGGAGGCGCTACAATGAGCAGTTCTTC. Amino acid sequence: CASSEGLGGRRYNEQFF. The V call is TRBV6-1, the J call TRBJ2-1, with 8 positions matching TRBD2. The CDR3 sequence is 17 residues long. V dropped 1 base and J dropped 3; count of bases not matched to a gene: 8. From germline, CDR1 is MNHNS and CDR2 SASEGT.

The chain couples TRBV2 to TRBJ1-5; TRBD1 is a possible D gene (5 bases). This CDR3 spans 14 amino acids. V shed 7 bases and J shed 4 bases, with 14 bases lying between them. Germline values: CDR1 SNHLY, CDR2 FYNNEI. CDR3 bases: TGTGCCAGCACGCGAAGGGGCTTTAATCAGCCCCAGCATTTT. Its translation: CASTRRGFNQPQHF.

Comment on this clone: The CDR3 end shows no conserved phenylalanine or tryptophan, and so a read error is likely. This chain connects TRBV7-2 to TRBJ2-7; 7 bases map to TRBD2. Trimming removed 4 bases from V and 7 bases from J; junction bases left unmatched: 10. CDR1 SGHTA and CDR2 FQGNSA come from the germline V gene. The CDR3 runs 14 residues. For the CDR3, the DNA is TGTGCCAGCAGCTCCCAAGGACTAGTTGAAGAGCAGTACCTC. It codes for CASSSQGLVEEQYL.

This sequence joins TRBV4-1 and TRBJ1-2, with no clear D. Deletions cut 0 bases from V and 0 bases from J, with 11 bases between. The germline CDR1 and CDR2 sequences are MGHRA and YSYEKL. CDR3 length equals 16 residues. The CDR3: CASSQDWRRPNYGYTF. The CDR3 DNA is TGCGCCAGCAGCCAAGATTGGAGGAGGCCTAACTATGGCTACACCTTC.

The genes are TRBV7-3 and TRBJ2-7; TRBD1 is a possible D gene (6 bases). Germline values: CDR1 SGHTA, CDR2 FQGTGA. This CDR3 is built from 14 residues. The germline V and J ends were trimmed by 0 bases and 6 bases, with 12 bases remaining between them. CDR3 nucleotides: TGTGCCAGCAGCTTAACAGCAGGGGCGGTCGAGCAGTACTTC. As protein: CASSLTAGAVEQYF.

This clone was seen once. The CDR3: CASSKPPRDRYTDTQYF. CDR3 DNA sequence: TGTGCCAGTAGTAAGCCACCCCGGGACAGGTATACAGATACGCAGTATTTT. V is TRBV19 and J is TRBJ2-3, with 8 positions matching TRBD1. The CDR3 covers 17 residues. Germline CDR1 is LNHDA and CDR2 is SQIVND (reference sequence). The trim removed 4 bases at V and 3 bases at J, leaving 12 bases unmatched.